These T cell receptor beta chains were read from a single sample in a study of blood T cell repertoires in COVID-19. Clones were sequenced by immunoSEQ multiplex PCR, and TCRdb holds only the in-frame ones, with some missing. The sample yields 250,000 to 400,000 clones, approximately 88% seen once. Material for sequencing was peripheral blood. The origin of the receptors is a woman in her 30s with COVID-19, enrolled during active disease. Each CDR3 is given with its conserved first and last residue. D genes are given only for firm matches. The size field is filled for only some rows; it gives once, few, many or a size class.

J gene	clone size	V gene	D gene	CDR3 protein	CDR3 DNA
TRBJ1-2	.	TRBV29-1	.	CSTQASANYGYTF	TGCAGCACACAGGCCTCAGCTAACTATGGCTACACCTTC
TRBJ2-5	.	TRBV7-2	.	CASSSTAGPVQETQYF	TGTGCCAGCAGCTCTACGGCGGGGCCAGTCCAAGAGACCCAGTACTTC
TRBJ2-7	once	TRBV19	TRBD2	CASSITTGVGGYEQYF	TGTGCCAGTAGTATAACTACAGGCGTGGGGGGGTACGAGCAGTACTTC
TRBJ1-1	.	TRBV6-5	.	CASSYGGTWSTEAFF	TGTGCCAGCAGTTACGGCGGAACCTGGAGCACTGAAGCTTTCTTT
TRBJ1-2	few	TRBV5-6	TRBD1	CASSSTGRYDYGYTF	TGTGCCAGCAGTTCGACAGGGCGTTATGACTATGGCTACACCTTC
TRBJ2-2	.	TRBV7-9	.	CASSERETTTGELFF	TGTGCCAGCAGCGAGAGGGAGACGACCACCGGGGAGCTGTTTTTT
TRBJ1-1	once	TRBV3-1/TRBV3-2	.	CASSQWGEWEWTEAFF	TGTGCCAGCAGCCAATGGGGGGAGTGGGAGTGGACTGAAGCTTTCTTT
TRBJ2-2	.	TRBV2	.	CASTGLSRKGELFF	TGTGCCAGCACGGGACTTAGCCGAAAAGGGGAGCTGTTTTTT
TRBJ2-3	.	TRBV3-1/TRBV3-2	.	CASSQMFTSTDTQYF	TGTGCCAGCAGCCAAATGTTCACTAGCACAGATACGCAGTATTTT
TRBJ2-5	.	TRBV18	.	CASSPGSGETQYF	TGTGCCAGCTCACCGGGGTCGGGGGAGACCCAGTACTTC
TRBJ1-1	.	TRBV27	.	CASTKSPGSMVPEAFF	TGTGCCAGCACTAAATCCCCGGGATCGATGGTACCTGAAGCTTTCTTT
TRBJ1-5	.	TRBV18	.	CASSQGFSNQPQHF	TGTGCCAGCTCACAGGGGTTTAGCAATCAGCCCCAGCATTTT
TRBJ1-1	.	TRBV7-9	TRBD1	CASSLAGQMNTEAFF	TGTGCCAGCAGCTTAGCGGGACAGATGAACACTGAAGCTTTCTTT
TRBJ2-5	.	TRBV14	.	CASSQALRETQYF	TGTGCCAGCAGCCAAGCACTTAGAGAGACCCAGTACTTC
TRBJ2-1	.	TRBV28	.	CASSNRVTYNEQFF	TGTGCCAGCAGCAACAGGGTAACCTACAATGAGCAGTTCTTC
TRBJ1-6	few	TRBV9	.	CASSGIRSSPLHF	TGTGCCAGCAGCGGGATCCGGAGTTCACCCCTCCACTTT
TRBJ1-1	.	TRBV5-6	.	CASSTGLRAFF	TGTGCCAGCAGCACAGGGCTACGGGCTTTCTTT
TRBJ1-1	once	TRBV18	TRBD1	CASSQQGANTEAFF	TGTGCCAGCTCACAACAGGGGGCAAATACTGAAGCTTTCTTT
TRBJ2-5	.	TRBV12-3/TRBV12-4	.	CASSLSPRETQYF	TGTGCCAGCAGTTTATCCCCCCGAGAGACCCAGTACTTC
TRBJ2-5	.	TRBV4-2	TRBD2	CASSQYGGKTETQYF	TGTGCCAGCAGCCAATACGGGGGGAAGACAGAGACCCAGTACTTC
TRBJ2-1	.	TRBV7-6	TRBD2	CASSSREAGAEQFF	TGTGCCAGCAGCTCAAGAGAAGCGGGGGCTGAGCAGTTCTTC
TRBJ1-2	.	TRBV10-2	TRBD1	CATGPGQAYGYTF	TGCGCCACCGGACCGGGACAGGCCTATGGCTACACCTTC
TRBJ1-1	.	TRBV19	.	CASSRETGSITEAFF	TGTGCCAGTAGTAGAGAGACAGGCTCCATCACTGAAGCTTTCTTT
TRBJ1-2	.	TRBV19	.	CASSQENYGYTF	TGTGCCAGCTCACAGGAAAACTATGGCTACACCTTC
TRBJ2-1	.	TRBV2	TRBD2	CASRSTSGGARNEQFF	TGTGCCAGCAGAAGTACTAGCGGGGGGGCCCGGAATGAGCAGTTCTTC
TRBJ1-2	.	TRBV15	.	CATSRDGGRTNYGYTF	TGTGCCACCAGCAGAGATGGCGGCAGGACAAACTATGGCTACACCTTC
TRBJ2-5	.	TRBV4-1	TRBD2	CASSQGTSGGLQETQYF	TGCGCCAGCAGCCAAGGGACTAGCGGGGGGCTTCAAGAGACCCAGTACTTC
TRBJ2-1	.	TRBV9	TRBD2	CASSVVLAGADEQFF	TGTGCCAGCAGCGTAGTACTAGCGGGGGCCGATGAGCAGTTCTTC
TRBJ2-1	.	TRBV19	TRBD1	CASSLDRSSYNEQFF	TGTGCCAGTAGTCTGGACAGGAGCTCCTACAATGAGCAGTTCTTC
TRBJ1-6	.	TRBV5-6	.	CASSLEQGNSPLHF	TGTGCCAGCAGCTTAGAACAGGGTAATTCACCCCTCCACTTT
TRBJ1-1	.	TRBV7-2	.	CASSLFRSKGNTEAFF	TGTGCCAGCAGCTTATTTAGGAGCAAAGGGAACACTGAAGCTTTCTTT
TRBJ2-3	.	TRBV5-1	TRBD1	CASSLRQGATDTQYF	TGCGCCAGCAGCCTTCGACAGGGGGCCACAGATACGCAGTATTTT
TRBJ1-1	.	TRBV27	.	CASYHRGANTEAFF	TGTGCCAGCTACCATCGGGGGGCGAACACTGAAGCTTTCTTT
TRBJ2-1	.	TRBV2	TRBD2	CASSPFSGTSGVGEQFF	TGTGCCAGCAGCCCATTTTCGGGGACTAGCGGGGTAGGTGAGCAGTTCTTC
TRBJ1-1	.	TRBV7-9	.	CASSFGQGRNTEAFF	TGTGCCAGCAGCTTCGGTCAGGGGAGGAACACTGAAGCTTTCTTT
TRBJ2-2	.	TRBV19	TRBD1	CASSPIRDRGTGELFF	TGTGCCAGTAGTCCGATCCGGGACAGGGGAACCGGGGAGCTGTTTTTT
TRBJ1-6	once	TRBV27	TRBD1	CASSYGTVNSPLHF	TGTGCCAGCAGTTACGGGACAGTTAATTCACCCCTCCACTTT
TRBJ2-7	.	TRBV5-5	TRBD1	CASSFGRGYEQYF	TGTGCCAGCAGCTTCGGCAGGGGGTACGAGCAGTACTTC
TRBJ1-2	.	TRBV19	.	CASNRYGPDGYTF	TGTGCCAGTAACCGGTATGGGCCGGATGGCTACACCTTC
TRBJ1-2	.	TRBV6-2/TRBV6-3	.	CASSQANYGYTF	TGTGCCAGCAGTCAGGCAAACTATGGCTACACCTTC
TRBJ1-4	.	TRBV28	.	CASSSSGTRSNEKLFF	TGTGCCAGCAGTTCTTCCGGGACACGATCTAATGAAAAACTGTTTTTT
TRBJ1-5	.	TRBV5-1	.	CASSPDNNQPQHF	TGCGCCAGCAGCCCAGATAACAATCAGCCCCAGCATTTT
TRBJ2-5	once	TRBV6-1	.	CASSVMGFGGLQTQYF	TGTGCCAGCAGTGTAATGGGTTTCGGAGGGCTACAGACCCAGTACTTC
TRBJ2-7	.	TRBV24-1	TRBD1	CATSARTGSYEQYF	TGTGCCACCAGCGCCCGGACAGGGAGCTACGAGCAGTACTTC
TRBJ1-1	.	TRBV7-2	.	CASSFGVLNTEAFF	TGTGCCAGCAGCTTCGGGGTTCTTAACACTGAAGCTTTCTTT
TRBJ1-6	.	TRBV11-2	TRBD1	CASTPWDRNSPLHF	TGTGCCAGCACCCCCTGGGACAGGAATTCACCCCTCCACTTT